The 31 T cell receptor beta chains below all came from one sample that was sequenced in a study of blood T cell repertoires in COVID-19. Repertoires were generated with immunoSEQ multiplex PCR, while TCRdb's copy carries only in-frame clones and drops some. Of over 30,000 clones in the sample, around nine tenths were seen once. The sequenced sample was peripheral blood. The receptors here all came from a man between 70 and 80 years old with active COVID-19.

J is TRBJ1-2 and V is TRBV5-1, with no clear D. Per the germline V gene, CDR1 is SGHRS and CDR2 is YFSETQ. V was trimmed by 0 bases and J by 1 base, leaving 7 bases between them. The CDR3 is 14 amino acids. CDR3 in amino acids: CASSLAGVNYGYTF. For the CDR3, the DNA is TGCGCCAGCAGCTTGGCGGGAGTTAACTATGGCTACACCTTC.

This chain links TRBV19 with TRBJ2-3, with D unclear. Germline CDR1 LNHDA, CDR2 SQIVND (reference sequence). CDR3 length: 14 amino acids. V was trimmed by 6 bases and J by 0 bases, leaving 10 bases between them. CDR3 in amino acids: CASRVGVSTDTQYF. The CDR3 DNA reads TGTGCCAGTAGAGTTGGAGTGAGCACAGATACGCAGTATTTT. Full variable domain (remainder filled in from reference TRBV19 and TRBJ2-3): DGGITQSPKYLFRKEGQNVTLSCEQNLNHDAMYWYRQDPGQGLRLIYYSQIVNDFQKGDIAEGYSVSREKKESFPLTVTSAQKNPTAFYLCASRVGVSTDTQYFGPGTRLTVL.

CDR3: CASQDSRVHEQFF. The CDR3 DNA reads as TGTGCCAGCCAGGACAGTAGGGTGCATGAGCAGTTCTTC. The chain recombines TRBV12-3 or TRBV12-4 with TRBJ2-1; perhaps TRBD1 as D (6 bases). The CDR3 runs 13 residues. V lost 8 bases and J lost 8, with 16 bases in between.

The J gene is TRBJ2-1, the V gene TRBV7-7; 15 nucleotides agree with TRBD2. CDR3 size: 16 residues. The junction had 8 bases not matched to a gene; V was cut back by 5 bases and J by 9 bases. The germline CDR1 and CDR2 sequences are SSHAT and FNYEAQ (reference sequence). CDR3: CASSPGTSGRPREQFF. The CDR3 region has the DNA TGTGCCAGCAGCCCGGGGACTAGCGGGAGGCCCCGTGAGCAGTTCTTC. The full variable domain, rest sourced from reference TRBV7-7 and TRBJ2-1, is GAGVSQSPRYKVTKRGQDVTLRCDPISSHATLYWYQQALGQGPEFLTYFNYEAQPDKSGLPSDRFSAERPEGSISTLTIQRTEQRDSAMYRCASSPGTSGRPREQFFGPGTRLTVL.

V gene TRBV29-1 combines with J gene TRBJ2-1; maybe TRBD2 (6 bases). Germline CDR1 reads SQVTM; CDR2 reads ANQGSEA. V lost 7 bases and J 12 bases, leaving 19 bases between the germline ends. The CDR3 runs 12 residues. In DNA form, the CDR3 reads TGCAGCGCCAGGACTACCTACGATGGGCAGTTCTTC. It is translated as CSARTTYDGQFF.

The chain combines TRBV6-2 or TRBV6-3 with TRBJ2-5; 9 nucleotides align to TRBD2. This CDR3 contains 16 residues. The J segment lost 2 bases and the V segment lost 4 bases, leaving 8 bases of the junction unmatched. The germline gives CDR1 MNHEY, CDR2 SVGEGT. CDR3 in DNA: TGTGCCAGCAGTTCATCAGCGGGAGGTGGGCAAGAGACCCAGTACTTC. It codes for CASSSSAGGGQETQYF.

The V and J genes are TRBV7-2 and TRBJ2-3, with D perhaps TRBD2 (6 bases). Germline CDR1 reads SGHTA; CDR2 reads FQGNSA. Trimming shortened V by 0 bases and J by 6 bases, and 10 bases separated the two germline ends. CDR3 length equals 14 residues. CDR3 in DNA: TGTGCCAGCAGCTTAGCAGGGAGGTGGGATACGCAGTATTTT. This encodes CASSLAGRWDTQYF. The full variable domain, rest sourced from reference TRBV7-2 and TRBJ2-3, is GAGVSQSPSNKVTEKGKDVELRCDPISGHTALYWYRQSLGQGLEFLIYFQGNSAPDKSGLPSDRFSAERTGGSVSTLTIQRTQQEDSAVYLCASSLAGRWDTQYFGPGTRLTVL.

The chain has TRBV5-5 and TRBJ1-3, with D maybe TRBD1 (6 bases). This CDR3 has 17 residues. From germline, CDR1 is SGHKS and CDR2 YYEKEE (reference sequence). With 1 base removed from V and 3 bases from J, the gap between germline ends came to 17 bases. The CDR3 region has the DNA TGTGCCAGCAGCTTGCAAAGGAACAGGGTGCTTGGAAACACCATATATTTT. Translation: CASSLQRNRVLGNTIYF.

This clone appeared a few times. The V gene is TRBV3-1 (or the pseudogene TRBV3-2), the J gene TRBJ2-7; tentatively, D is TRBD2 (5 bases). The CDR3 totals 14 residues. V gave up 4 bases and J gave up 6 bases, with 16 bases separating them. Germline lookup yields CDR1 LGHDT and CDR2 YNNKEL (reference sequence). In DNA form, the CDR3 reads TGTGCCAGCAGCCCCGGGGTGGTTGGGCGCGAGCAGTACTTC. This gives the protein CASSPGVVGREQYF.

The rearrangement uses TRBV5-1 and TRBJ1-2; D remains ambiguous. This CDR3 is 14 amino acids long. V was shortened by 0 bases and J by 4 bases, with 10 bases between the two germline ends. The germline CDR1 and CDR2 sequences are SGHRS and YFSETQ. The CDR3 is CASSLDPALYGYTF. The CDR3 DNA follows: TGCGCCAGCAGCTTGGACCCAGCGCTCTATGGCTACACCTTC. Filled out from reference TRBV5-1 and TRBJ1-2, the complete variable domain reads KAGVTQTPRYLIKTRGQQVTLSCSPISGHRSVSWYQQTPGQGLQFLFEYFSETQRNKGNFPGRFSGRQFSNSRSEMNVSTLELGDSALYLCASSLDPALYGYTFGSGTRLTVV.

This chain connects TRBV6-4 to TRBJ2-7, with 7 bases identical to TRBD1. The CDR3 is 17 amino acids. CDR1 is MRHNA, CDR2 SNTAGT, per germline. The junction had 12 bases not matched to a gene; V was cut back by 0 bases and J by 4 bases. CDR3 region: CASSDSYLTAGGYEQYF. CDR3 bases: TGTGCCAGCAGTGACTCTTACTTAACGGCAGGGGGATACGAGCAGTACTTC.

The chain carries TRBV30 and TRBJ2-7; D remains unclear. The CDR3 runs 11 residues. CDR1 is GTSNPN and CDR2 is SVGIG in the germline V gene (reference sequence). Trimming pared 3 bases from V and 9 bases from J, leaving 12 bases between. The CDR3 sequence: CAWSMNFGQYF. The DNA of the CDR3 is TGTGCCTGGAGCATGAACTTCGGGCAGTACTTC. Filled out from reference TRBV30 and TRBJ2-7, the complete variable domain reads SQTIHQWPATLVQPVGSPLSLECTVEGTSNPNLYWYRQAAGRGLQLLFYSVGIGQISSEVPQNLSASRPQDRQFILSSKKLLLSDSGFYLCAWSMNFGQYFGPGTRLTVT.

The chain carries TRBV5-6 and TRBJ2-1, with D perhaps TRBD2 (5 bases). Trimming stripped 3 bases from V and 4 bases from J, with 23 bases between. CDR3 size: 18 residues. Germline V gives CDR1 SGHDT, CDR2 YYEEEE. DNA for the CDR3: TGTGCCAGCAGCTCCCTTGGCCTTTTAGCGTTTATGTACAATGAGCAGTTCTTC. Its translation is CASSSLGLLAFMYNEQFF.

Of note for this clone: Other DNA sequences in this specimen translate into the identical CDR3. The rearrangement uses TRBV10-2 and TRBJ2-3, with D uncertain. From germline, CDR1 is WSHSY and CDR2 SAAADI. The V gene lost 0 bases and the J gene lost 0 bases, with 7 bases spanning the gap. The CDR3 spans 15 residues. The CDR3 spells CASSESPVSTDTQYF. CDR3 bases: TGCGCCAGCAGTGAGTCCCCTGTTAGCACAGATACGCAGTATTTT.

This chain links TRBV5-5 with TRBJ1-4; 9 bases map to TRBD1. Germline-derived CDR1 and CDR2 are SGHKS and YYEKEE (reference sequence). The CDR3 sequence is 17 residues long. Trimming at V came to 1 base and at J to 7 bases, leaving 11 bases not matched to a gene. CDR3 region: CASSLIGTGLMGEKLFF. The CDR3 nucleotides are TGTGCCAGCAGCTTGATCGGGACAGGGTTAATGGGTGAAAAACTGTTTTTT.

This chain uses TRBV9 with TRBJ1-5; no firm D call. Trimming left V 5 bases short and J 0 bases short, with 12 bases between. CDR3 length: 15 amino acids. Germline CDR1 reads SGDLS; CDR2 reads YYNGEE. The CDR3 bases are TGTGCCAGCAGTGTCGGAGAGGGTAGCAATCAGCCCCAGCATTTT. This sequence encodes CASSVGEGSNQPQHF.

The chain carries TRBV4-1 and TRBJ1-4; 9 bases fit TRBD1. The CDR3 runs to 16 residues. Trimming took 4 bases from V and 7 from J; bases not matched to a gene: 10. Germline V gene lookup returns CDR1 MGHRA and CDR2 YSYEKL. Here the CDR3 DNA reads TGCGCCAGCAGCCTTCAATATACGGACAGGGGTGAAAAACTGTTTTTT. It yields the protein CASSLQYTDRGEKLFF.

The chain uses TRBV9 and TRBJ2-2; a possible D gene is TRBD2 (6 bases). The CDR3 runs to 14 residues. The germline CDR1 and CDR2 sequences are SGDLS and YYNGEE. V was trimmed by 3 bases and J by 1 base, leaving 7 bases between them. The CDR3 DNA is TGTGCCAGCAGCGCGGAGGGGAACACCGGGGAGCTGTTTTTT. This sequence encodes CASSAEGNTGELFF.

The genes are TRBV10-2 and TRBJ2-5; 9 nucleotides agree with TRBD2. Germline V gene sequence: CDR1 WSHSY, CDR2 SAAADI. The CDR3 has 14 amino acids. Trimming took 8 bases from V and 3 from J; bases not matched to a gene: 7. DNA for the CDR3: TGCGCCAGCTCACTGACTAGCGGAAAAGAGACCCAGTACTTC. Protein: CASSLTSGKETQYF.

V is TRBV25-1 and J is TRBJ2-2; D remains ambiguous. Germline loops: CDR1 MGHDK, CDR2 SYGVNS. Deletions cut 6 bases from V and 0 bases from J, with 11 bases between. The CDR3 covers 15 residues. CDR3 residues: CASRVAVANTGELFF. CDR3 DNA sequence: TGTGCCAGCAGGGTGGCGGTCGCGAACACCGGGGAGCTGTTTTTT. The variable domain in full, completed from reference TRBV25-1 and TRBJ2-2, reads EADIYQTPRYLVIGTGKKITLECSQTMGHDKMYWYQQDPGMELHLIHYSYGVNSTEKGDLSSESTVSRIRTEHFPLTLESARPSHTSQYLCASRVAVANTGELFFGEGSRLTVL.

The gene calls are TRBV24-1 and TRBJ2-7; TRBD2 matches 8 bases. The CDR3 is 15 amino acids. V dropped 2 bases and J dropped 4; count of bases not matched to a gene: 6. Germline V gene sequence: CDR1 KGHDR, CDR2 SFDVKD. The CDR3 nucleotides read TGTGCCACCAGTGATTCTGGGACTAGTCAGTACGAGCAGTACTTC. It encodes CATSDSGTSQYEQYF.

The J gene is TRBJ1-1, the V gene TRBV10-3, with D perhaps matching TRBD1 (6 bases). The germline CDR1 and CDR2 sequences are ENHRY and SYGVKD. This CDR3 spans 14 amino acids. Trimming left V 3 bases short and J 1 base short, with 9 bases between. For the CDR3, the DNA is TGTGCCATCAGTGATTCGACAGGGAACACTGAAGCTTTCTTT. Its translation: CAISDSTGNTEAFF.

The gene calls are TRBV9 and TRBJ2-3; unclear D gene. There are 16 residues in the CDR3. The germline V gene has CDR1 SGDLS and CDR2 YYNGEE. Trimming shortened V by 0 bases and J by 1 base, and 12 bases separated the two germline ends. In DNA form, the CDR3 reads TGTGCCAGCAGCGTAGGGGCTAATCCCGGCACAGATACGCAGTATTTT. Its protein product is CASSVGANPGTDTQYF.

This clone was found a few times. The J gene is TRBJ2-7, the V gene TRBV9, with 9 nucleotides matching TRBD1. This CDR3 contains 16 residues. With V trimmed by 4 bases and J by 0 bases, 8 bases remained unmatched. Germline lookup yields CDR1 SGDLS and CDR2 YYNGEE. CDR3 in amino acids: CASSPRDREGSYEQYF. CDR3 nucleotides: TGTGCCAGCAGCCCCCGGGACAGGGAAGGCTCCTACGAGCAGTACTTC.

The chain uses TRBV4-1 and TRBJ2-2; possibly TRBD2 for D (5 bases). Trimming left V 6 bases short and J 0 bases short, with 11 bases between. The CDR3 runs 15 residues. Germline loops: CDR1 MGHRA, CDR2 YSYEKL. The CDR3 DNA sequence: TGCGCCAGCAGTAAGGGTAGCGCGAACACCGGGGAGCTGTTTTTT. This encodes CASSKGSANTGELFF.

The CDR3 is CSVGTWGGGTYEQYF. The CDR3 DNA sequence: TGCAGCGTTGGGACTTGGGGAGGGGGTACCTACGAGCAGTACTTC. This chain connects TRBV29-1 to TRBJ2-7; TRBD2 might be the D (7 bases). The CDR3 covers 15 residues. The V and J ends lost 4 bases and 2 bases respectively, with 18 bases between them. CDR1 and CDR2 (germline): SQVTM, ANQGSEA.

This clone was detected a few times. The CDR3 here is CASSLLGAGTGELFF. CDR3 DNA: TGTGCCAGCAGCCTCTTAGGGGCCGGCACCGGGGAGCTGTTTTTT. V gene TRBV3-1 (or the pseudogene TRBV3-2) combines with J gene TRBJ2-2, with D possibly being TRBD1 (5 bases). The V end lost 4 bases, the J end lost 4 bases, and 13 bases lay between the germline ends. Germline CDR1 LGHDT, CDR2 YNNKEL (reference sequence). The length of the CDR3 is 15 residues.

This clone occurred a few times. The gene calls are TRBV7-8 and TRBJ1-3, with no clear D. Trimming took 4 bases from V and 0 from J, leaving 10 bases between them. The CDR3 is 15 residues long. Germline V gives CDR1 SGHVS, CDR2 FQNEAQ. CDR3 coding DNA: TGTGCCAGCAGCTACCCCGAGCGCTCTGGAAACACCATATATTTT. This sequence encodes CASSYPERSGNTIYF.

The gene calls are TRBV10-2 and TRBJ1-5; 9 nucleotides line up with TRBD1. Germline V gene data show CDR1 as WSHSY and CDR2 as SAAADI. The CDR3 loop spans 14 amino acids. Germline trimming cut 1 base from V and 6 bases from J; bases unmatched to any gene: 1. CDR3 protein: CASSEWTGVQPQHF. The CDR3 bases are TGCGCCAGCAGTGAGTGGACAGGGGTTCAGCCCCAGCATTTT.

V and J are TRBV20-1 and TRBJ1-5; D unclear. The CDR3 consists of 12 residues. Trimming shortened V by 3 bases and J by 6 bases, and 9 bases separated the two germline ends. Germline V gene data show CDR1 as DFQATT and CDR2 as SNEGSKA (reference sequence). The CDR3 protein is CSASLAGQPQHF. For the CDR3, the DNA is TGCAGTGCTAGTCTCGCCGGTCAGCCCCAGCATTTT.

V and J are TRBV5-4 and TRBJ2-5; D is possibly TRBD2 (5 bases). With 4 bases removed from V and 2 bases from J, the gap between germline ends came to 9 bases. From germline, CDR1 is SGHNT and CDR2 YYREEE (reference sequence). CDR3 length: 13 amino acids. This chain's CDR3 is CASSKPGQETQYF. Written as DNA, the CDR3 is TGTGCCAGCAGCAAACCGGGGCAAGAGACCCAGTACTTC.